These 13 T cell receptor beta chains were all obtained from the same sample, sequenced in a study of blood T cell repertoires in COVID-19. Measured with immunoSEQ multiplex PCR; TCRdb has only the in-frame clones, and not every one. The sample holds tens of thousands of clones; less than 90% are singletons and the top ten take under 2%. Sequences were obtained from peripheral blood. The origin of the receptors is a woman aged 55-69 years with acute or convalescent COVID-19.

The chain employs TRBV7-2 and TRBJ2-1; D perhaps matches TRBD2 (6 bases). Looked up from germline, CDR1 is SGHTA and CDR2 is FQGNSA. This CDR3 spans 15 amino acids. V dropped 5 bases and J dropped 2 bases, with 13 bases sitting between them. The CDR3 reads CASSRGLFAYNEQFF. CDR3 sequence (DNA): TGTGCCAGCAGCCGCGGACTATTCGCCTACAATGAGCAGTTCTTC.

This chain uses TRBV7-9 with TRBJ2-7, with TRBD2 matching over 8 bases. V shed 2 bases, J shed 2 bases, and the junction held 11 bases outside the gene matches. The CDR3 has 17 residues. Germline CDR1 and CDR2: SEHNR and FQNEAQ (reference sequence). This CDR3 is CASSLSRGSGNPYEQYF. CDR3 nucleotides: TGTGCCAGCAGCTTAAGTCGAGGTAGCGGGAACCCCTACGAGCAGTACTTC.

The J gene is TRBJ1-6, the V gene TRBV25-1; D unresolved. The CDR3 spans 12 residues. Germline assignment: CDR1 MGHDK and CDR2 SYGVNS. The V end was cut by 3 bases, the J end by 11 bases, with 8 bases between. CDR3 amino acids: CASSDGMTPLHF. In nucleotides, the CDR3 is TGTGCCAGCAGTGACGGTATGACACCCCTCCACTTT. Full variable domain (rest looked up from reference TRBV25-1 and TRBJ1-6): EADIYQTPRYLVIGTGKKITLECSQTMGHDKMYWYQQDPGMELHLIHYSYGVNSTEKGDLSSESTVSRIRTEHFPLTLESARPSHTSQYLCASSDGMTPLHFGNGTRLTVT.

The rearrangement uses TRBV11-1 and TRBJ1-1, with 7 bases identical to TRBD1. The CDR3 is 16 residues long. CDR1 and CDR2 (germline): SGHAT, FQDESV (reference sequence). V trimming: 5 bases; J trimming: 0 bases; junction bases outside the gene matches: 9. CDR3 amino acids: CASSGTGANMNTEAFF. The CDR3 nucleotides are TGTGCCAGCAGCGGTACAGGGGCAAACATGAACACTGAAGCTTTCTTT. Full variable domain (rest looked up from reference TRBV11-1 and TRBJ1-1): EAEVAQSPRYKITEKSQAVAFWCDPISGHATLYWYRQILGQGPELLVQFQDESVVDDSQLPKDRFSAERLKGVDSTLKIQPAELGDSAMYLCASSGTGANMNTEAFFGQGTRLTVV.

This chain links TRBV27 with TRBJ2-4, with D possibly TRBD2 on 5 matching bases. Germline V lookup: CDR1 MNHEY, CDR2 SMNVEV (reference sequence). The CDR3 runs to 15 residues. Trimming stripped 2 bases from V and 1 base from J, with 9 bases between. As DNA, the CDR3 is TGTGCCAGCAGTTTAGAGGGTCGCGCCAAAAACATTCAGTACTTC. It is translated as CASSLEGRAKNIQYF.

The chain has TRBV9 and TRBJ1-1; D uncertain. The CDR3 runs to 16 residues. V lost 0 bases and J lost 0, with 12 bases in between. Germline assignment: CDR1 SGDLS and CDR2 YYNGEE. The CDR3 DNA follows: TGTGCCAGCAGCGTAGCCTCCGGCGGTATGAACACTGAAGCTTTCTTT. The encoded protein is CASSVASGGMNTEAFF.

This clone was seen a few times. The chain joins TRBV2 to TRBJ1-2; D is unresolved. The germline CDR1 and CDR2 sequences are SNHLY and FYNNEI. This CDR3 has 14 amino acids. Between the trimmed V and J ends, which lost 5 bases and 0 bases, there was a span of 10 bases. CDR3 DNA: TGTGCCAGCAGTATAGCAAGAGCTAACTATGGCTACACCTTC. Amino acid sequence: CASSIARANYGYTF.

The gene calls are TRBV25-1 and TRBJ2-1; D may be TRBD2 (6 bases). Deletions cut 2 bases from V and 14 bases from J, with 16 bases between. The length of the CDR3 is 13 residues. Germline V gene lookup returns CDR1 MGHDK and CDR2 SYGVNS. This CDR3 is CASSEGGVSREFF. In nucleotides, the CDR3 is TGTGCCAGCAGTGAAGGAGGGGTTAGTAGAGAGTTCTTC. Looking up the rest from reference TRBV25-1 and TRBJ2-1 gives the full variable domain: EADIYQTPRYLVIGTGKKITLECSQTMGHDKMYWYQQDPGMELHLIHYSYGVNSTEKGDLSSESTVSRIRTEHFPLTLESARPSHTSQYLCASSEGGVSREFFGPGTRLTVL.

Of note for this clone: At one end the junction does not follow the germline gene, possibly because of a read error. The chain's CDR3 is CASSSGQGPGRAQYF. Written as DNA, the CDR3 is TGTGCTAGCAGCTCCGGACAGGGGCCCGGCCGGGCCCAGTACTTC. The chain has TRBV7-7 and TRBJ2-5; TRBD1 matches 9 bases. The CDR3 contains 15 residues. Germline V gene data show CDR1 as SSHAT and CDR2 as FNYEAQ (reference sequence).

The genes are TRBV6-1 and TRBJ2-3; D perhaps matches TRBD1 (7 bases). Germline CDR1 reads MNHNS; CDR2 reads SASEGT. The CDR3 length is 16 residues. V was pared by 3 bases and J by 3 bases, with 16 bases between. The CDR3 loop reads CASSEVTGRLTDTQYF. In nucleotides, the CDR3 is TGTGCCAGCAGTGAGGTGACAGGGAGGCTAACAGATACGCAGTATTTT.

The CDR3 DNA is TGTGCCAGCAGCCCCGTCTTGGCCCGAGGAGCTTTCTTT. This translates into CASSPVLARGAFF. The rearrangement uses TRBV28 and TRBJ1-1; D is ambiguous. This CDR3 comprises 13 residues. Germline V gene lookup returns CDR1 MDHEN and CDR2 SYDVKM. The ends were cut back, 6 bases at V and 10 bases at J, with 18 bases in the middle.

The gene calls are TRBV28 and TRBJ2-5; 7 bases map to TRBD2. The CDR3 is 15 residues long. Germline V CDR1 and CDR2: MDHEN, SYDVKM. V was clipped by 4 bases and J by 7 bases; unmatched bases: 12. CDR3 loop: CASSSTGSGARTQYF. The CDR3 DNA follows: TGTGCCAGCAGTTCTACCGGGAGCGGGGCTAGGACCCAGTACTTC.

CDR3 region: CASSSHQGSYGYTF. CDR3 coding DNA: TGTGCCAGCAGCTCCCACCAGGGAAGCTATGGCTACACCTTC. V usage is TRBV9 and J usage is TRBJ1-2, with D maybe TRBD1 (5 bases). V was clipped by 4 bases and J by 4 bases, with 14 bases between them. This CDR3 spans 14 amino acids. Germline assignment: CDR1 SGDLS and CDR2 YYNGEE. The whole variable domain, remainder taken from reference TRBV9 and TRBJ1-2, is DSGVTQTPKHLITATGQRVTLRCSPRSGDLSVYWYQQSLDQGLQFLIQYYNGEERAKGNILERFSAQQFPDLHSELNLSSLELGDSALYFCASSSHQGSYGYTFGSGTRLTVV.